This T cell receptor (beta chain) appears in the sequencing data of a study of OX40 agonist ivuxolimab in advanced cancers. Looking at the study overall: Patients were infused with ivuxolimab every 2 weeks at 0.01 to 10 mg/kg. Having had anti-PD-1, anti-PD-L1 or anti-CTLA-4 therapy before was allowed, and roughly 40% had some. Study-level results: Nonresponders, in some cases, also had low normalized T-cell clonal expansion. CD4+ and CD8+ blood T cells expanded clonally by week 6 at 0.1 to 3.0 mg/kg.

CDR1 SEHNR and CDR2 FQNEAQ come from the germline V gene (reference sequence). The CDR3 covers 12 residues. Comments on this clone: The antigen is not known. The junction departs from germline at one end; a sequencing error may be responsible.

Measured with immunoSEQ multiplex PCR; TCRdb has only the in-frame clones, and not every one. The sample has tens of thousands of clones, 75% to 90% seen once; the top ten hold approximately 0.94%. V and J are TRBV7-9 and TRBJ1-5; tentative D call: TRBD1 (6 bases). This sample comprised CD4+ or CD8+ T cells sorted from blood, obtained in a trial of the OX40 agonist ivuxolimab. The receptor's source is an adult with an advanced solid tumor such as melanoma, head and neck, liver or kidney cancer. CDR3 residues: CASRLGGQPQHF. CDR3 nucleotide sequence: TGTGCCAGCAGATTAGGGGGTCAGCCCCAGCATTTT. The complete variable domain, with remaining parts taken from reference TRBV7-9 and TRBJ1-5, reads DTGVSQNPRHKITKRGQNVTFRCDPISEHNRLYWYRQTLGQGPEFLTYFQNEAQLEKSRLLSDRFSAERPKGSFSTLEIQRTEQGDSAMYLCASRLGGQPQHFGDGTRLSIL.